One sample yielded the 25 T cell receptor beta chains listed below, sequenced in a study of T cell responses to AZD1222 COVID-19 vaccine. Using immunoSEQ multiplex PCR, the repertoire was profiled, and TCRdb retains in-frame clones only, with some absent. The sample shows 90,000 to 100,000 clones, roughly 89% of them seen only once. This sample comprised peripheral blood, obtained on day 0 of AZD1222 vaccination. The receptor set was obtained from an adult in good health.

The V and J genes are TRBV7-3 and TRBJ2-4, with a weak D call TRBD2 (6 bases). The germline V and J ends were trimmed by 5 bases and 8 bases, with 13 bases remaining between them. The germline V gene has CDR1 SGHTA and CDR2 FQGTGA. This CDR3 has 13 amino acids. CDR3 region: CASSTQGGDIQYF. The CDR3 DNA follows: TGTGCCAGCAGCACCCAAGGCGGGGACATTCAGTACTTC.

This chain connects TRBV7-9 to TRBJ1-2; maybe TRBD1 (5 bases). V lost 4 bases and J lost 3, with 12 bases in between. Germline V gene lookup returns CDR1 SEHNR and CDR2 FQNEAQ (reference sequence). The CDR3 spans 14 residues. Here the CDR3 DNA reads TGTGCCAGCAGCTCAGATGGGGGACACTATGGCTACACCTTC. As protein: CASSSDGGHYGYTF.

This clone has more than one count but fewer than ten. This sequence joins TRBV3-1 (or the pseudogene TRBV3-2) and TRBJ2-7; D gene ambiguous. The CDR3 runs 14 residues. Germline assignment: CDR1 LGHDT and CDR2 YNNKEL (reference sequence). The germline V and J ends were trimmed by 4 bases and 0 bases, with 10 bases remaining between them. The CDR3 nucleotides read TGTGCCAGCAGCCTCTCCCCCAGCTCCTACGAGCAGTACTTC. Encoded protein: CASSLSPSSYEQYF.

As for this clone: The same CDR3 arises from other DNA sequences in this sample as well. The genes are TRBV7-9 and TRBJ2-1; D remains unclear. Trimming left V 5 bases short and J 0 bases short, with 11 bases between. Germline V gene sequence: CDR1 SEHNR, CDR2 FQNEAQ (reference sequence). The CDR3 loop spans 15 amino acids. CDR3 bases: TGTGCCAGCAGCCCATCCGGAAGCTCCTACAATGAGCAGTTCTTC. Translated: CASSPSGSSYNEQFF.

The chain carries TRBV5-1 and TRBJ1-1, with TRBD1 as a possible D gene (5 bases). The CDR3 sequence is 14 residues long. The ends were cut back, 0 bases at V and 0 bases at J, with 6 bases in the middle. Germline V gives CDR1 SGHRS, CDR2 YFSETQ. The CDR3 is CASSLDRLNTEAFF. DNA for the CDR3: TGCGCCAGCAGCTTGGACAGGCTGAACACTGAAGCTTTCTTT.

The rearrangement uses TRBV7-9 and TRBJ1-1; 8 bases are a match to TRBD1. The CDR3 is made up of 13 amino acids. Trimming cost V 5 bases and J 3 bases; bases outside gene matches: 2. Germline V gene sequence: CDR1 SEHNR, CDR2 FQNEAQ (reference sequence). CDR3 loop: CASSGTGYTEAFF. CDR3 coding DNA: TGTGCCAGCAGCGGGACAGGTTACACTGAAGCTTTCTTT.

The count of this clone is one. The chain uses TRBV11-2 and TRBJ2-6; D is unclear. The CDR3 covers 13 residues. V was shortened by 7 bases and J by 1 base, with 5 bases between the two germline ends. CDR1 and CDR2 from the germline V gene are SGHAT and FQNNGV. The CDR3 DNA sequence: TGTGCCAGCACCCCTTCTGGGGCCAACGTCCTGACTTTC. Its translation: CASTPSGANVLTF. The full variable domain, with the rest looked up from reference TRBV11-2 and TRBJ2-6, is EAGVAQSPRYKIIEKRQSVAFWCNPISGHATLYWYQQILGQGPKLLIQFQNNGVVDDSQLPKDRFSAERLKGVDSTLKIQPAKLEDSAVYLCASTPSGANVLTFGAGSRLTVL.

V gene TRBV7-3 combines with J gene TRBJ2-3; D unresolved. CDR1 and CDR2 from the germline V gene are SGHTA and FQGTGA. The CDR3 sequence is 14 residues long. Trimming removed 2 bases from V and 0 bases from J, with 6 bases in between. The CDR3 loop is CASSLESSTDTQYF. The CDR3 DNA is TGTGCCAGCAGCTTAGAAAGCAGCACAGATACGCAGTATTTT.

The chain has TRBV27 and TRBJ2-1; either TRBD1 or TRBD2 may supply D (5 bases each). There are 14 residues in the CDR3. V was pared by 2 bases and J by 9 bases, with 14 bases between. Germline V gene data show CDR1 as MNHEY and CDR2 as SMNVEV (reference sequence). Here the CDR3 DNA reads TGTGCCAGCAGTTTAGAACCCCATGGGGGTGAGCAGTTCTTC. This sequence encodes CASSLEPHGGEQFF.

The chain has TRBV5-1 and TRBJ2-7, with TRBD1 identical over 7 bases. The germline CDR1 and CDR2 sequences are SGHRS and YFSETQ. The CDR3 is made up of 15 amino acids. The trim removed 3 bases at V and 6 bases at J, leaving 12 bases unmatched. The CDR3, as DNA: TGCGCCAGCAGCTCCCTAGGGGGCAGGGCGGGCGAGCAGTACTTC. Amino acid sequence: CASSSLGGRAGEQYF.

This clone was recorded at least ten times. The chain is built from TRBV12-3 or TRBV12-4 and TRBJ2-1; 8 positions match TRBD2. This CDR3 is 13 amino acids long. The V gene end was trimmed by 4 bases and the J gene end by 6 bases; junction bases not matched to a gene: 2. CDR3 nucleotide sequence: TGTGCCAGCAGTTCTCGGGGGGGCAATGAGCAGTTCTTC. It yields the protein CASSSRGGNEQFF.

V is TRBV4-3 and J is TRBJ1-3, with TRBD1 identical over 10 bases. Germline CDR1 and CDR2: LGHNA and YSLEER. This CDR3 region has 15 residues. Trimming cost V 4 bases and J 5 bases; bases outside gene matches: 5. The CDR3 sequence: CASSRSGQGRNTIYF. CDR3 sequence (DNA): TGCGCCAGCAGCCGGTCGGGACAGGGGCGAAACACCATATATTTT.

V gene TRBV13 combines with J gene TRBJ2-5; 10 nucleotides line up with TRBD1. The germline CDR1 and CDR2 sequences are PRHDT and FYEKMQ (reference sequence). The CDR3 is 18 residues long. The ends lost 0 bases at V and 4 bases at J; junction bases unmatched: 11. The CDR3 DNA reads TGTGCCAGCAGCTTAGGAACTATGTGGGACAGGGGCTCAGAGACCCAGTACTTC. Its protein is CASSLGTMWDRGSETQYF.

The J gene is TRBJ2-1, the V gene TRBV7-8; the D is unclear. This CDR3 comprises 16 residues. Trimming cost V 5 bases and J 6 bases, with 20 bases left between them. Per the germline V gene, CDR1 is SGHVS and CDR2 is FQNEAQ. CDR3 amino acids: CASSPRRVGWSNEQFF. CDR3 bases: TGTGCCAGCAGCCCTAGACGGGTCGGTTGGAGCAATGAGCAGTTCTTC.

The chain links TRBV28 to TRBJ1-2; a possible D gene is TRBD1 (6 bases). The V gene's germline CDR1 is MDHEN and CDR2 SYDVKM. The CDR3 is 15 amino acids. Between the trimmed V and J ends, which lost 6 bases and 1 base, there was a span of 15 bases. This CDR3 is CASSPPGALNYGYTF. CDR3 nucleotides: TGTGCCAGCAGCCCGCCGGGGGCACTTAACTATGGCTACACCTTC.

The V call is TRBV28, the J call TRBJ2-1; D is unclear. This CDR3 is 12 amino acids long. Germline lookup yields CDR1 MDHEN and CDR2 SYDVKM. Trimming took 5 bases from V and 6 from J, leaving 8 bases between them. This chain's CDR3 is CASSPRRNEQFF. Written as DNA, the CDR3 is TGTGCCAGCAGTCCCCGGCGCAATGAGCAGTTCTTC.

CDR3 sequence: CASSLGQLAQYF. In DNA, the CDR3 is TGTGCCAGCAGCCTGGGACAGCTCGCCCAGTACTTC. This rearrangement joins TRBV7-2 to TRBJ2-5; 7 nucleotides match TRBD1. CDR1 is SGHTA and CDR2 is FQGNSA in the germline V gene. J gave up 9 bases and V 5 bases, and 6 bases lay outside the gene matches. The CDR3 is made up of 12 amino acids.

This clone was recorded only once. The gene calls are TRBV3-1 (or the pseudogene TRBV3-2) and TRBJ1-2; D not resolved. Germline assignment: CDR1 LGHDT and CDR2 YNNKEL (reference sequence). This CDR3 has 14 amino acids. Trimming shortened V by 6 bases and J by 0 bases, and 11 bases separated the two germline ends. This CDR3 is CASSQVSANYGYTF. The CDR3, as DNA: TGTGCCAGCAGTCAGGTCTCAGCTAACTATGGCTACACCTTC.

The chain employs TRBV30 and TRBJ1-2, with D possibly TRBD1 on 5 matching bases. CDR1 and CDR2 (germline): GTSNPN, SVGIG (reference sequence). CDR3 length: 15 amino acids. V lost 0 bases and J 2 bases, leaving 13 bases between the germline ends. CDR3 sequence: CAWSVPGLMNYGYTF. CDR3 DNA sequence: TGTGCCTGGAGTGTACCGGGACTGATGAACTATGGCTACACCTTC. The full variable domain, with the rest looked up from reference TRBV30 and TRBJ1-2, is SQTIHQWPATLVQPVGSPLSLECTVEGTSNPNLYWYRQAAGRGLQLLFYSVGIGQISSEVPQNLSASRPQDRQFILSSKKLLLSDSGFYLCAWSVPGLMNYGYTFGSGTRLTVV.

This clone was detected once. J is TRBJ1-5 and V is TRBV6-6, with TRBD1 matching over 7 bases. The germline gives CDR1 MNHNY, CDR2 SVGAGI (reference sequence). There are 16 residues in the CDR3. V shed 6 bases and J 5 bases; nucleotides not matched to a gene: 13. This chain's CDR3 is CASRDRSRQGYQPQHF. The CDR3 nucleotides are TGTGCCAGCAGAGACCGAAGTCGACAGGGATATCAGCCCCAGCATTTT.

The chain is built from TRBV11-2 and TRBJ2-1; no reliable D call. CDR3 size: 14 residues. Germline V lookup: CDR1 SGHAT, CDR2 FQNNGV. Trimming pared 5 bases from V and 2 bases from J, leaving 10 bases between. CDR3 residues: CASSAAHAYNEQFF. Here the CDR3 DNA reads TGTGCCAGCAGCGCGGCGCATGCCTACAATGAGCAGTTCTTC.

The CDR3 loop is CAISGGPNTEAFF. CDR3 coding DNA: TGTGCCATCAGTGGGGGGCCGAACACTGAAGCTTTCTTT. The chain is built from TRBV10-3 and TRBJ1-1; D perhaps matches TRBD1 (6 bases). The CDR3 totals 13 residues. The germline CDR1 and CDR2 sequences are ENHRY and SYGVKD. V was trimmed by 4 bases and J by 1 base, leaving 7 bases between them.

V usage is TRBV5-1 and J usage is TRBJ2-1; TRBD1 aligns across 7 bases. Looked up from germline, CDR1 is SGHRS and CDR2 is YFSETQ. V gave up 3 bases and J gave up 2 bases; unmatched junction bases: 11. This CDR3 is 17 amino acids long. The CDR3 region is CASSSTPAQGAYNEQFF. CDR3 DNA: TGCGCCAGCAGCTCAACCCCCGCTCAGGGGGCCTACAATGAGCAGTTCTTC.

The rearrangement links TRBV5-1 to TRBJ1-6; D unresolved. The V end was cut by 0 bases, the J end by 4 bases, with 11 bases between. Germline V gives CDR1 SGHRS, CDR2 YFSETQ. This CDR3 region has 16 residues. CDR3 in DNA: TGCGCCAGCAGCTTGGCCGATCCGGGGTATAATTCACCCCTCCACTTT. Translated: CASSLADPGYNSPLHF.

The chain employs TRBV28 and TRBJ1-3; D perhaps matches TRBD1 (6 bases). The V end lost 2 bases, the J end lost 1 base, and 9 bases lay between the germline ends. The CDR3 extends over 15 amino acids. The germline V gene has CDR1 MDHEN and CDR2 SYDVKM. As DNA, the CDR3 is TGTGCCAGCAGTTTAGGCAGGGGTTCTGGAAACACCATATATTTT. The encoded protein is CASSLGRGSGNTIYF. Full variable domain (missing parts from reference TRBV28 and TRBJ1-3): DVKVTQSSRYLVKRTGEKVFLECVQDMDHENMFWYRQDPGLGLRLIYFSYDVKMKEKGDIPEGYSVSREKKERFSLILESASTNQTSMYLCASSLGRGSGNTIYFGEGSWLTVV.